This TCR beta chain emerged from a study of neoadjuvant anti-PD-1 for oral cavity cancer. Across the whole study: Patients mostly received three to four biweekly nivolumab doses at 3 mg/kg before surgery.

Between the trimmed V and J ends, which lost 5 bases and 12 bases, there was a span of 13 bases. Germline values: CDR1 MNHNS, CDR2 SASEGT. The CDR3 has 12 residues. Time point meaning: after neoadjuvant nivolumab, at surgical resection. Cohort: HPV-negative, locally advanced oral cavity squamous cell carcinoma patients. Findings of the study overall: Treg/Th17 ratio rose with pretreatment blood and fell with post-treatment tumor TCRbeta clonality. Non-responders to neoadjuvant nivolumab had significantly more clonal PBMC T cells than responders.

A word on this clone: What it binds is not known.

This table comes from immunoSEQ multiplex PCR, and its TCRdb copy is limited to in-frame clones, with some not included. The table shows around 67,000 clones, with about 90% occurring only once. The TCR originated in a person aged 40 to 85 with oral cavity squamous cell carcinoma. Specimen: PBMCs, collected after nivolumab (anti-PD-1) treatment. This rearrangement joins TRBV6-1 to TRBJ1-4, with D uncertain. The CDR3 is CASSQTTDELFF. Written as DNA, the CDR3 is TGTGCCAGCAGTCAAACGACGGACGAACTGTTTTTT.